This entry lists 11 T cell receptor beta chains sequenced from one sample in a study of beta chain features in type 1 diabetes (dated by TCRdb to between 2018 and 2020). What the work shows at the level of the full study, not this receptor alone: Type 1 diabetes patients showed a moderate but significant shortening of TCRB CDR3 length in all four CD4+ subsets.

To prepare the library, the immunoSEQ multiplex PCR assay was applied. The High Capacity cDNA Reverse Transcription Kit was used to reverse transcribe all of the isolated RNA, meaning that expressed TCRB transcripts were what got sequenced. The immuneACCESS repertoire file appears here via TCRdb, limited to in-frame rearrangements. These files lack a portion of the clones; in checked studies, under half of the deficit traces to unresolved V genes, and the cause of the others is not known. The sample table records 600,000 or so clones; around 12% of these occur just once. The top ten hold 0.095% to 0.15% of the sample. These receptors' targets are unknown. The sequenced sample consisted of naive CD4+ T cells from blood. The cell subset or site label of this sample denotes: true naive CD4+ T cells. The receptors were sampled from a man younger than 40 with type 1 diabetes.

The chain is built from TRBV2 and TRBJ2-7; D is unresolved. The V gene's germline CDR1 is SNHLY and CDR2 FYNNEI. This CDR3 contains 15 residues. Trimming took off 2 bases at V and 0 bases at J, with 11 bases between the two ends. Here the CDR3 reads CASSEWALSSYEQYF. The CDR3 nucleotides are TGTGCCAGCAGTGAATGGGCCTTGAGCTCCTACGAGCAGTACTTC.

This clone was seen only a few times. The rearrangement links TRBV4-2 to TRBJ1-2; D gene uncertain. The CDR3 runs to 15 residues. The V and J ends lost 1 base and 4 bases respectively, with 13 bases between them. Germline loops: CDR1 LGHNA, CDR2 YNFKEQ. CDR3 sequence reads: CASSQAIGDTYGYTF. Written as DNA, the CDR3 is TGTGCCAGCAGCCAAGCCATTGGGGATACCTATGGCTACACCTTC.

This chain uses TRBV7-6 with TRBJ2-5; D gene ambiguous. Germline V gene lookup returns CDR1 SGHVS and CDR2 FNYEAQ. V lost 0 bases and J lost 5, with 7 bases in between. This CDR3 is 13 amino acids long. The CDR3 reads CASSLAGAETQYF. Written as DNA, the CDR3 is TGTGCCAGCAGCTTAGCAGGTGCGGAGACCCAGTACTTC.

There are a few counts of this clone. CDR3 bases: TGTGCCAGCAGCTTAGCGTCAGGGGAATACGAGCAGTACTTC. This encodes CASSLASGEYEQYF. V and J are TRBV7-2 and TRBJ2-7; D perhaps matches TRBD1 (6 bases). V lost 0 bases to trimming and J lost 4 bases, with 10 bases between them. Germline V CDR1 and CDR2: SGHTA, FQGNSA. The CDR3 totals 14 residues.

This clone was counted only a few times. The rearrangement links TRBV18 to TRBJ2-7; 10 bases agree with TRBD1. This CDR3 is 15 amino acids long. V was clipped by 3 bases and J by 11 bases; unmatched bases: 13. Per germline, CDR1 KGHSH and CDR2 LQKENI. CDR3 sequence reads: CASSPLEGQGCLEYF. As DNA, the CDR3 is TGTGCCAGCTCACCTTTGGAGGGACAGGGGTGCCTCGAGTACTTC.

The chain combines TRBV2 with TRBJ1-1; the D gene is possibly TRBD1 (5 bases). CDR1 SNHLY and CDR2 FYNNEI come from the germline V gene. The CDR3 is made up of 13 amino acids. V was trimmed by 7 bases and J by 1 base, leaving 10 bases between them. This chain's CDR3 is CASTWGPNTEAFF. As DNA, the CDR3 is TGTGCCAGCACCTGGGGACCGAACACTGAAGCTTTCTTT. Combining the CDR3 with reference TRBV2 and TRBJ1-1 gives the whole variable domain EPEVTQTPSHQVTQMGQEVILRCVPISNHLYFYWYRQILGQKVEFLVSFYNNEISEKSEIFDDQFSVERPDGSNFTLKIRSTKLEDSAMYFCASTWGPNTEAFFGQGTRLTVV.

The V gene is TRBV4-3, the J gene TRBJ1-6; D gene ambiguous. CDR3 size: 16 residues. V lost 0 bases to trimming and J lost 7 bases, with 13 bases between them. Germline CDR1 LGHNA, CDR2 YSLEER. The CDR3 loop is CASSQESPGNNSPLHF. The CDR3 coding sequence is TGCGCCAGCAGCCAAGAGTCGCCGGGGAACAATTCACCCCTCCACTTT.

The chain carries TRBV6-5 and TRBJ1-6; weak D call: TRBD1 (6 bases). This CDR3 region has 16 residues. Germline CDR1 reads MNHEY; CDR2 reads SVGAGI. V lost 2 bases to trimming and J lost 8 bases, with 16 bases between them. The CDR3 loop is CASSYDHPEGDSPLHF. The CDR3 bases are TGTGCCAGCAGTTACGACCATCCGGAGGGGGATTCACCCCTCCACTTT.

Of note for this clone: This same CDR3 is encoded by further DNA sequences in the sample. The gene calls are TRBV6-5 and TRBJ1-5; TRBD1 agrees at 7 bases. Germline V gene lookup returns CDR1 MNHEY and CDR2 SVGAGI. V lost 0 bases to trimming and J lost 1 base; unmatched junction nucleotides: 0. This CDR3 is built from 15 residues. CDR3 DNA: TGTGCCAGCAGTTACTCGACAGGGAGCAATCAGCCCCAGCATTTT. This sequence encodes CASSYSTGSNQPQHF.

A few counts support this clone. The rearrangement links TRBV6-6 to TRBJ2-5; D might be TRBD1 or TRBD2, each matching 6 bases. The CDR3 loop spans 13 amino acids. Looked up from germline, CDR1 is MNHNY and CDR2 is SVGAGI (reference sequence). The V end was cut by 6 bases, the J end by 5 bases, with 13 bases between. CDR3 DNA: TGTGCCAGCAGATGGGGGGACATGGAGACCCAGTACTTC. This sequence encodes CASRWGDMETQYF.

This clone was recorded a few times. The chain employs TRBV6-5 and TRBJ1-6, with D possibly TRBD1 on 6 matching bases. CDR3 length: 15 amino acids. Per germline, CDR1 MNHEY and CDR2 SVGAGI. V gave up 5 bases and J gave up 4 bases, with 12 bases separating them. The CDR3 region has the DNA TGTGCCAGCAGTCCTCGGACAGCTTATAATTCACCCCTCCACTTT. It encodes CASSPRTAYNSPLHF.